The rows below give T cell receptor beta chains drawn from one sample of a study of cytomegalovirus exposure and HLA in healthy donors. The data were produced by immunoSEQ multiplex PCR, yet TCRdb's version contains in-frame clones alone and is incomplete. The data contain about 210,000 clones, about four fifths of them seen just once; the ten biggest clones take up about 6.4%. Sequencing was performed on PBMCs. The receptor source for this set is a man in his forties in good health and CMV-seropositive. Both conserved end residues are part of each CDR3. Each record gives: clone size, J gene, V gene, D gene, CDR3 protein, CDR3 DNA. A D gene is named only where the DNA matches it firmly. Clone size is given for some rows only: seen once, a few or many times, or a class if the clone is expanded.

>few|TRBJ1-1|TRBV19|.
CASNPGIGMNTEAFF
TGTGCCAGTAACCCAGGGATCGGCATGAACACTGAAGCTTTCTTT
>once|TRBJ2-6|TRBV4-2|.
CASSRATTPGANVLTF
TGTGCCAGCAGCCGCGCCACGACACCCGGGGCCAACGTCCTGACTTTC
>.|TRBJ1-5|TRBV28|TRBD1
CASSLKGQGMYQPQHF
TGTGCCAGCAGTTTAAAGGGACAGGGGATGTATCAGCCCCAGCATTTT
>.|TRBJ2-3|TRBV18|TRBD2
CASSPLAGETDTQYF
TGTGCCAGCTCACCACTAGCGGGAGAGACAGATACGCAGTATTTT
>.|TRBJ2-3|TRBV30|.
CAWSPGADTQYF
TGTGCCTGGAGTCCAGGGGCCGATACGCAGTATTTT
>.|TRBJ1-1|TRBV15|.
CATSRDPAVNTEAFF
TGTGCCACCAGCAGAGATCCTGCGGTTAACACTGAAGCTTTCTTT
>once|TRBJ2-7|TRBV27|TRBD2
CASSLSAGGPYEQYF
TGTGCCAGCAGTTTATCTGCGGGGGGCCCATACGAGCAGTACTTC
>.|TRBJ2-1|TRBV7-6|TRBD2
CASSPLRERDEQFF
TGTGCCAGCAGCCCTTTGCGGGAGAGGGATGAGCAGTTCTTC
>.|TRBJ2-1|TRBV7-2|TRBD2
CASSYIAGGSYNEQFF
TGTGCCAGCAGCTATATAGCGGGGGGGTCCTACAATGAGCAGTTCTTC
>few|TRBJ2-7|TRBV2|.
CASSLQGRYEQYF
TGTGCCAGCAGTCTGCAGGGCCGCTACGAGCAGTACTTC
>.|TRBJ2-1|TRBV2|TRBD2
CASSGLAGDVYNEQFF
TGTGCCAGCAGTGGACTAGCGGGAGACGTCTACAATGAGCAGTTCTTC
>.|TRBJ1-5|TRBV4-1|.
CASSQERGTPQHF
TGCGCCAGCAGCCAAGAAAGGGGGACGCCCCAGCATTTT
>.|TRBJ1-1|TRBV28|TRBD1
CASSTGGYMNTEAFF
TGTGCCAGCAGTACAGGGGGATACATGAACACTGAAGCTTTCTTT
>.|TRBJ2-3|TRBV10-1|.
CASSEDLGTDTQYF
TGCGCCAGCAGTGAGGACTTAGGCACAGATACGCAGTATTTT
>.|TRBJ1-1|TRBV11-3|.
CASSLAKDRNTEAFF
TGTGCCAGCAGCTTAGCCAAAGACAGGAACACTGAAGCTTTCTTT
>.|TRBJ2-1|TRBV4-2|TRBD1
CASSQPGTGTANEQFF
TGTGCCAGCAGCCAGCCGGGGACAGGGACAGCCAATGAGCAGTTCTTC
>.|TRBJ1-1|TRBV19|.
CASSTAGFKMNTEAFF
TGTGCCAGTAGTACTGCAGGGTTCAAAATGAACACTGAAGCTTTCTTT
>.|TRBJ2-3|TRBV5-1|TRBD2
CASSFSSGFLTDTQYF
TGCGCCAGCAGCTTTAGTAGCGGGTTCTTAACAGATACGCAGTATTTT
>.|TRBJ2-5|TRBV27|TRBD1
CASSRARGRETQYF
TGTGCCAGCAGTAGGGCAAGGGGGCGGGAGACCCAGTACTTC
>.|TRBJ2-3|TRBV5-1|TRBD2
CASSLGLAGPDTQYF
TGCGCCAGCAGCTTGGGACTAGCGGGTCCGGATACGCAGTATTTT
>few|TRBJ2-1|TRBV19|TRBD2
CASRIVAGPSYNEQFF
TGTGCCAGTAGGATTGTAGCGGGGCCCTCCTACAATGAGCAGTTCTTC
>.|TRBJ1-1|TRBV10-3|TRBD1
CAISDGQVLGAFF
TGTGCCATCAGTGACGGACAGGTCCTTGGGGCTTTCTTT
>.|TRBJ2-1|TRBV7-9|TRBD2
CASSLGTSDYNEQFF
TGTGCCAGCAGCTTAGGGACTAGCGACTACAATGAGCAGTTCTTC
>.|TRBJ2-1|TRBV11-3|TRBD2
CASSLEAGKYNEQFF
TGTGCCAGCAGCTTAGAAGCGGGAAAATACAATGAGCAGTTCTTC
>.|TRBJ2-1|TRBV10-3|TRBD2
CAISPTSGSYNEQFF
TGTGCCATCAGCCCGACTAGCGGGAGTTACAATGAGCAGTTCTTC
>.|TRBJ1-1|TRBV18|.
CASSPSAGVNTEAFF
TGTGCCAGCTCACCATCGGCAGGGGTGAACACTGAAGCTTTCTTT
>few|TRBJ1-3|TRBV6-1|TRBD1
CASSGQGVLSGNTIYF
TGTGCCAGCAGTGGACAGGGCGTACTTTCTGGAAACACCATATATTTT
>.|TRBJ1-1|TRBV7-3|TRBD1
CASSSNPGTGSTAFF
TGTGCCAGCAGCTCTAATCCCGGGACAGGGTCGACGGCTTTCTTT
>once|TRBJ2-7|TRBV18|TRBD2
CASSEGLAGDEQYF
TGTGCCAGCTCAGAAGGGCTAGCGGGAGACGAGCAGTACTTC
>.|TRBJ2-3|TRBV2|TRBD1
CASSGGTGTAIDTQYF
TGTGCCAGCAGTGGGGGGACAGGGACTGCAATAGATACGCAGTATTTT
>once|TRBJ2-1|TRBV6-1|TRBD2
CASSWGLAGGEKFF
TGTGCCAGCAGTTGGGGACTAGCGGGAGGGGAGAAGTTCTTC
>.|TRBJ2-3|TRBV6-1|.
CASSEGGGSHTQYF
TGTGCCAGCAGTGAGGGGGGAGGTTCACATACGCAGTATTTT
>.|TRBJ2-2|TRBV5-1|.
CASSLGHRDTGELFF
TGCGCCAGCAGCTTAGGACACCGGGACACCGGGGAGCTGTTTTTT
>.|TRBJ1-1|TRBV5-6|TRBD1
CASSWDRDMNTEAFF
TGTGCCAGCAGCTGGGACAGGGATATGAACACTGAAGCTTTCTTT
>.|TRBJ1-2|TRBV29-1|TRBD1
CSVDRGYGYTF
TGCAGCGTCGACAGGGGCTATGGCTACACCTTC
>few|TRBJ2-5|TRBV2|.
CASSEALPAAQETQYF
TGTGCCAGCAGTGAAGCGTTGCCCGCGGCCCAAGAGACCCAGTACTTC
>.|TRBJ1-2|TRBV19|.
CASSIGVVSYGYTF
TGTGCCAGTAGTATAGGTGTCGTGAGCTATGGCTACACCTTC
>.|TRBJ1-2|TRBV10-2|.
CAGYSPLANYGYTF
TGCGCCGGTTATAGTCCCCTAGCTAACTATGGCTACACCTTC
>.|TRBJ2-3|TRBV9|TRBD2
CASSVVPGGITDTQYF
TGTGCCAGCAGCGTAGTTCCGGGAGGGATCACAGATACGCAGTATTTT
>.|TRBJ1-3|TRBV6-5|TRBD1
CASSLGTGGGGTIYF
TGTGCCAGCAGTTTGGGGACAGGGGGCGGCGGCACCATATATTTT
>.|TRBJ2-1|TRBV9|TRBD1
CASSVGRGTGGNEQFF
TGTGCCAGCAGCGTAGGCCGCGGGACAGGCGGCAATGAGCAGTTCTTC
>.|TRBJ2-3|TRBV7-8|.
CASSPREQGTDTQYF
TGTGCCAGCAGCCCCCGCGAGCAGGGCACAGATACGCAGTATTTT
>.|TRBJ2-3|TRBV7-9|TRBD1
CASSLGGGRDTQYF
TGTGCCAGCAGCTTAGGAGGGGGCAGAGATACGCAGTATTTT
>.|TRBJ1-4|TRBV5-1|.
CASSLGGTNEKLFF
TGCGCCAGCAGCTTGGGAGGGACTAATGAAAAACTGTTTTTT
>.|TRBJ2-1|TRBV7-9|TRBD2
CSSSLEPSGTGYNEQFF
TGTTCCAGCAGCTTAGAGCCTAGCGGGACTGGGTACAATGAGCAGTTCTTC
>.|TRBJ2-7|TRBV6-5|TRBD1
CASRGTGGSYEQYF
TGTGCCAGCAGGGGGACAGGGGGCTCCTACGAGCAGTACTTC